A single sample gave rise to the 5 T cell receptor beta chains below, sequenced in a study of blood T cells in healthy people across ages. A J-beta primer mix and a sample-barcoded 5' primer were used in a second PCR of about 7 to 11 cycles. Each CDR3 protein is one row after TCRdb ran MiXCR on the 5' RACE reads. The profile shows more than 1 million distinct CDR3 sequences, 35% to 55% of them singletons. Material for sequencing was blood. Receptors were obtained from an older woman in good health.

The J gene is TRBJ2-5, the V gene TRBV4-1, with a tentative D call TRBD1 (5 bases). The J call may be incorrect, as the DNA end agrees better with TRBJ2-7. This CDR3 region has 16 residues. Germline V CDR1 and CDR2: MGHRA, YSYEKL. The CDR3 sequence is CASSQAQAGKFYEQYF. CDR3 nucleotide sequence: TGCGCCAGCAGCCAAGCCCAGGCAGGGAAATTCTACGAGCAGTACTTC.

This clonotype was observed a few times. This rearrangement joins TRBV5-1 to TRBJ2-3, with D maybe TRBD2 (6 bases). Germline assignment: CDR1 SGHRS and CDR2 YFSETQ. The CDR3 extends over 16 amino acids. Trimming took 0 bases from V and 0 from J, leaving 11 bases between them. Here the CDR3 DNA reads TGCGCCAGCAGCTTGGAACTAGCCTATAGCACAGATACGCAGTATTTT. Translated, it gives CASSLELAYSTDTQYF.

The chain carries TRBV29-1 and TRBJ2-1, with a tentative D call TRBD2 (5 bases). V lost 5 bases to trimming and J lost 2 bases, with 16 bases between them. The CDR3 is 15 amino acids. Germline V gene sequence: CDR1 SQVTM, CDR2 ANQGSEA. CDR3 in amino acids: CSVSTNLLAYNEQFF. The CDR3 DNA is TGCAGCGTTTCGACTAACCTCCTCGCCTACAATGAGCAGTTCTTC.

This clonotype was counted between two and nine times. This rearrangement joins TRBV4-1 to TRBJ2-1; 9 bases are shared with TRBD2. The junction had 13 bases not matched to a gene; V was cut back by 0 bases and J by 7 bases. CDR3 length: 18 amino acids. The germline gives CDR1 MGHRA, CDR2 YSYEKL. CDR3 amino acids: CASSQDGRSGRLSNEQFF. As DNA, the CDR3 is TGCGCCAGCAGCCAAGATGGAAGGAGCGGGAGGCTGTCTAATGAGCAGTTCTTC.

In this sample, this clonotype turned up once. The genes are TRBV6-1 and TRBJ1-5; maybe TRBD1 (6 bases). The CDR3 runs to 14 residues. Per germline, CDR1 MNHNS and CDR2 SASEGT. V dropped 10 bases and J dropped 4 bases, with 17 bases sitting between them. The CDR3 coding sequence is TGTGCCAACAGAAACAGGGATTCGAATCAGCCCCAGCATTTT. Translated: CANRNRDSNQPQHF.